This is a list of T cell receptor beta chains from one sample in a study of T cell repertoires in cytomegalovirus infection. For these receptors, no antigen is known. Via MiXCR, TCRdb re-called the reads, giving one row per CDR3 protein. The repertoire holds some 500,000 distinct CDR3 sequences, over 35% seen once, with around 46% in the top ten. This sample comprised cultured PBMCs, obtained from culture after CMV antigen stimulation. These receptors were collected from a human donor in good health (CMV status not recorded). Some clones in this sample may be carry-over from other donors' samples. Each CDR3 is given without its conserved first and last residue. Each record gives: J gene, D gene, V gene, CDR3 protein. The D gene is left open where the match is weak.

J: TRBJ2-1
D: -
V: TRBV7-2
CDR3: ASSSKRSSYNEQF

J: TRBJ2-7
D: -
V: TRBV30
CDR3: AWGGGPAYEQY

J: TRBJ1-1
D: -
V: TRBV7-6
CDR3: ASSEQQGNTEAF

J: TRBJ1-1
D: -
V: TRBV7-2
CDR3: ASSRDGNTEAF

J: TRBJ2-1
D: TRBD1
V: TRBV6-5
CDR3: ASGYPGQGNPSSYNEQF

J: TRBJ1-5
D: -
V: TRBV4-1
CDR3: ASSQLGIGQPQH

J: TRBJ2-5
D: -
V: TRBV20-1
CDR3: SARDQDLRVGGETQY

J: TRBJ1-1
D: -
V: TRBV12-3/TRBV12-4
CDR3: ASSPYRTVKAF

J: TRBJ2-3
D: -
V: TRBV6-2/TRBV6-3
CDR3: ASSLRGLTSTDTQY

J: TRBJ1-4
D: -
V: TRBV2
CDR3: ASSPAGAREKLF

J: TRBJ2-3
D: -
V: TRBV7-1
CDR3: ASSGLVSVTDTQN

J: TRBJ2-3
D: -
V: TRBV10-3
CDR3: AAGSTDTQY

J: TRBJ2-1
D: -
V: TRBV6-8
CDR3: ASSYLRTLYNEQF

J: TRBJ1-2
D: -
V: TRBV7-6
CDR3: ASSLGPEGYGYT

J: TRBJ1-2
D: -
V: TRBV12-3/TRBV12-4
CDR3: ASSPQGFGYT

J: TRBJ2-1
D: -
V: TRBV12-3/TRBV12-4
CDR3: ASSRPSLYNEQF

J: TRBJ2-7
D: -
V: TRBV20-1
CDR3: SASVGTGVLYEQY

J: TRBJ1-6
D: -
V: TRBV7-9
CDR3: ASSLQGLNNSPLH

J: TRBJ2-3
D: -
V: TRBV7-2
CDR3: ASSLRGAGPTDTQY

J: TRBJ1-1
D: -
V: TRBV11-2
CDR3: ASSGFKSMNTEAF

J: TRBJ2-3
D: TRBD2
V: TRBV6-1
CDR3: ASSGSGGIGTDTQY

J: TRBJ1-5
D: TRBD1
V: TRBV7-8
CDR3: ASSLKLWDRGGQPQH

J: TRBJ1-6
D: TRBD1
V: TRBV7-2
CDR3: ASSLLGTGYSPLH

J: TRBJ1-1
D: TRBD1
V: TRBV12-3/TRBV12-4
CDR3: ASSSGDRLNTEAF

J: TRBJ2-3
D: TRBD2
V: TRBV20-1
CDR3: SARDRASGYTQY

J: TRBJ2-5
D: -
V: TRBV12-3/TRBV12-4
CDR3: ASSLGEATLRETQY

J: TRBJ1-4
D: TRBD1
V: TRBV7-6
CDR3: ASSPGQGENLF

J: TRBJ2-3
D: TRBD2
V: TRBV19
CDR3: ASHFSGGAPDTQY

J: TRBJ1-1
D: TRBD1
V: TRBV5-1
CDR3: ASSLGQGSPEAF

J: TRBJ1-4
D: TRBD1
V: TRBV27
CDR3: ASSDGTAPPSNEKLF

J: TRBJ1-5
D: -
V: TRBV7-2
CDR3: ASTAPGQYQPQH

J: TRBJ1-2
D: TRBD1
V: TRBV29-1
CDR3: SATGEGYT

J: TRBJ1-4
D: -
V: TRBV6-5
CDR3: ASTTGPREKLF

J: TRBJ1-4
D: -
V: TRBV28
CDR3: ASSFTGSSNEKLF

J: TRBJ2-5
D: -
V: TRBV10-3
CDR3: AAAEGGGPQETQY

J: TRBJ2-7
D: TRBD1
V: TRBV5-1
CDR3: ASSSGQAAYEQY

J: TRBJ1-2
D: TRBD1
V: TRBV2
CDR3: ASSEPPLSDRETNYGYT

J: TRBJ1-4
D: -
V: TRBV12-3/TRBV12-4
CDR3: ASSFQGTNEKLF